The 26 T cell receptor beta chains below come from one sample, sequenced in a study of blood T cell repertoires in COVID-19. Some clones are missing from TCRdb's copy, which holds only in-frame ones; the method was immunoSEQ multiplex PCR. Of approximately 500,000 clones in the sample, approximately 91% were seen once. The sequenced material came from peripheral blood. These receptor sequences come from a woman between 45 and 65 years old with COVID-19, enrolled during active disease.

The rearrangement uses TRBV5-1 and TRBJ2-1, with 9 bases that match TRBD1. CDR1 is SGHRS and CDR2 is YFSETQ in the germline V gene. The CDR3 spans 14 residues. V lost 4 bases to trimming and J lost 8 bases; unmatched junction nucleotides: 7. The DNA of the CDR3 is TGCGCCAGCAGCCTTACCACAGGGGGCGATGAGCAGTTCTTC. Its protein is CASSLTTGGDEQFF.

The chain joins TRBV6-5 to TRBJ1-2; D is unclear. CDR3 length: 13 amino acids. CDR1 is MNHEY, CDR2 SVGAGI, per germline. The ends were cut back, 4 bases at V and 3 bases at J, with 9 bases in the middle. The CDR3 DNA follows: TGTGCCAGCAGTTCCCACAGTGACTATGGCTACACCTTC. Translated: CASSSHSDYGYTF.

The chain uses TRBV2 and TRBJ2-7, with D possibly being TRBD1 (5 bases). This CDR3 region has 12 residues. Germline values: CDR1 SNHLY, CDR2 FYNNEI. The DNA for the CDR3 is TGTGCGAGTAAGGGCAGGGCGTACGAGCAGTACTTC. It encodes CASKGRAYEQYF.

CDR3 residues: CASSLEGATTGELFF. The CDR3 bases are TGCGCCAGCAGCTTGGAGGGGGCGACGACCGGGGAGCTGTTTTTT. J is TRBJ2-2 and V is TRBV5-1; 7 bases agree with TRBD1. The CDR3 sequence is 15 residues long. V shed 0 bases and J 5 bases; nucleotides not matched to a gene: 4. Germline lookup yields CDR1 SGHRS and CDR2 YFSETQ.

Of note for this clone: This specimen includes other DNA sequences encoding the same CDR3. V usage is TRBV7-2 and J usage is TRBJ2-7, with D uncertain. Trimming left V 0 bases short and J 2 bases short, with 5 bases between. CDR1 is SGHTA, CDR2 FQGNSA, per germline. This CDR3 region has 13 residues. CDR3 region: CASSLASTYEQYF. DNA of the CDR3: TGTGCCAGCAGCTTAGCTAGCACCTACGAGCAGTACTTC.

Here the CDR3 DNA reads TGTGCCACCAGCAGGGAGGCGGCCCCCGGGGAAAAACTGTTTTTT. Translated: CATSREAAPGEKLFF. This chain connects TRBV15 to TRBJ1-4; D is undetermined. The CDR3 has 15 amino acids. The germline V gene has CDR1 LNHNV and CDR2 YYDKDF (reference sequence). V dropped 3 bases and J dropped 8 bases, with 16 bases sitting between them.

V is TRBV5-1 and J is TRBJ2-1; TRBD2 matches at 10 bases. J was trimmed by 5 bases and V by 4 bases; bases with no gene match: 9. CDR1 is SGHRS and CDR2 is YFSETQ in the germline V gene. The length of the CDR3 is 16 residues. Written as DNA, the CDR3 is TGCGCCAGCAGCCGGTCCACTAGCGGGGTGAACAATGAGCAGTTCTTC. This sequence encodes CASSRSTSGVNNEQFF.

This clone was seen just once. The chain employs TRBV4-1 and TRBJ2-3, with 8 bases identical to TRBD1. This CDR3 region has 16 residues. Trimming took 1 base from V and 0 from J; bases not matched to a gene: 3. Germline CDR1 is MGHRA and CDR2 is YSYEKL. This CDR3 is CASSQVGTGSTDTQYF. Here the CDR3 DNA reads TGCGCCAGCAGCCAAGTGGGGACAGGCAGCACAGATACGCAGTATTTT.

This chain joins TRBV2 and TRBJ1-2, with 7 bases aligning to TRBD1. This CDR3 is 13 amino acids long. Germline assignment: CDR1 SNHLY and CDR2 FYNNEI. The trim removed 4 bases at V and 8 bases at J, leaving 7 bases unmatched. CDR3 sequence: CASSALTGRGYTF. CDR3 nucleotide sequence: TGTGCCAGCAGTGCGCTGACAGGGCGCGGCTACACCTTC.

V gene TRBV5-1 combines with J gene TRBJ2-7; D might be TRBD1 (6 bases). From germline, CDR1 is SGHRS and CDR2 YFSETQ. The length of the CDR3 is 16 residues. V was trimmed by 0 bases and J by 3 bases, leaving 16 bases between them. In nucleotides, the CDR3 is TGCGCCAGCAGCTTGGGGGGGCCGGGACCTTACTACGAGCAGTACTTC. This gives the protein CASSLGGPGPYYEQYF.

The chain has TRBV5-6 and TRBJ1-3; tentative D call: TRBD1 (5 bases). Trimming pared 3 bases from V and 2 bases from J, leaving 15 bases between. CDR3 size: 16 residues. Looked up from germline, CDR1 is SGHDT and CDR2 is YYEEEE. The CDR3 reads CASSWGPGVAGNTIYF. In nucleotides, the CDR3 is TGTGCCAGCAGCTGGGGACCGGGGGTGGCTGGAAACACCATATATTTT.

The chain employs TRBV3-1 (or the pseudogene TRBV3-2) and TRBJ2-2; 7 positions match TRBD1. Germline loops: CDR1 LGHDT, CDR2 YNNKEL (reference sequence). V was pared by 5 bases and J by 6 bases, with 15 bases of the junction left unmatched. This CDR3 contains 17 residues. The DNA for the CDR3 is TGTGCCAGCAGCTCCGCGACGCTGAGGGGGCGATCCGGGGAGCTGTTTTTT. Translating it yields CASSSATLRGRSGELFF.

V is TRBV6-5 and J is TRBJ2-1, with 9 bases matching TRBD2. This CDR3 contains 14 residues. The V segment lost 7 bases and the J segment 10 bases; nucleotides outside the gene matches: 11. Looked up from germline, CDR1 is MNHEY and CDR2 is SVGAGI. The CDR3 protein is CASKGARGGPEQFF. The DNA of the CDR3 is TGTGCCAGCAAGGGCGCGCGGGGGGGCCCGGAGCAGTTCTTC.

This clone was found a few times. CDR3 sequence: CASSWSEGTEAFF. The CDR3 DNA reads as TGTGCCAGCAGCTGGTCAGAGGGCACTGAAGCTTTCTTT. This chain uses TRBV7-9 with TRBJ1-1; D unresolved. CDR3 length: 13 residues. Germline V CDR1 and CDR2: SEHNR, FQNEAQ (reference sequence). V was pared by 4 bases and J by 4 bases, with 10 bases between.

For the CDR3, the DNA is TGTGCCAGCAGCGTTAGGACAGGCGAGGGGGAGACCCAGTACTTC. It encodes CASSVRTGEGETQYF. This chain links TRBV7-2 with TRBJ2-5, with 7 bases matching TRBD1. The germline V gene has CDR1 SGHTA and CDR2 FQGNSA. The trim removed 5 bases at V and 5 bases at J, leaving 11 bases unmatched. The CDR3 is 15 residues long.

The genes are TRBV2 and TRBJ1-1; D is unresolved. The CDR3 length is 13 residues. Germline CDR1 is SNHLY and CDR2 is FYNNEI. The ends were cut back, 6 bases at V and 1 base at J, with 9 bases in the middle. In DNA form, the CDR3 reads TGTGCCAGCAGGGGAGGGCCGAACACTGAAGCTTTCTTT. Its protein is CASRGGPNTEAFF.

This chain uses TRBV5-1 with TRBJ2-1, with 8 positions matching TRBD2. The V gene's germline CDR1 is SGHRS and CDR2 YFSETQ. V lost 2 bases, J lost 1 base, and 2 bases stayed unmatched. The CDR3 totals 15 residues. CDR3 in DNA: TGCGCCAGCAGCTTTACTAGCGGATCCTACAATGAGCAGTTCTTC. Translation: CASSFTSGSYNEQFF.

A single count supports this clone. This chain's CDR3 is CASIEGGDDCHSTDTQYF. The CDR3 bases are TGTGCCAGCATTGAAGGGGGAGATGATTGTCATAGCACAGATACGCAGTATTTT. This chain links TRBV21-1 with TRBJ2-3; TRBD1, the table's D call, lacks a check against the DNA. TRBV21-1 counts as a pseudogene. The CDR3 runs 18 residues.

The chain is built from TRBV4-2 and TRBJ1-4; D is possibly TRBD1 (5 bases). The CDR3 loop spans 18 amino acids. Looked up from germline, CDR1 is LGHNA and CDR2 is YNFKEQ. Deletions cut 0 bases from V and 8 bases from J, with 22 bases between. CDR3 region: CASSQDSGGGRFQEKLFF. The CDR3 region has the DNA TGTGCCAGCAGCCAAGATTCCGGGGGGGGAAGATTTCAGGAAAAACTGTTTTTT.

This chain joins TRBV4-1 and TRBJ1-3, with unresolved D. This CDR3 has 15 residues. V was clipped by 4 bases and J by 4 bases, with 14 bases between them. Germline values: CDR1 MGHRA, CDR2 YSYEKL. CDR3: CASSLRQEMGNTIYF. DNA of the CDR3: TGCGCCAGCAGCCTCCGACAAGAGATGGGAAACACCATATATTTT.

The chain recombines TRBV5-1 with TRBJ1-5, with TRBD1 matching over 7 bases. CDR1 and CDR2 (germline): SGHRS, YFSETQ. Germline trimming cut 0 bases from V and 0 bases from J; bases unmatched to any gene: 18. The CDR3 has 21 residues. The CDR3 nucleotides are TGCGCCAGCAGCTTGGGCCCGATGTTGCGACAGGGACCATATAGCAATCAGCCCCAGCATTTT. Translating gives CASSLGPMLRQGPYSNQPQHF.

As DNA, the CDR3 is TGTGCCAGCAGCCCTGAGCGGGGGGCGGGAGATACGCAGTATTTT. It yields the protein CASSPERGAGDTQYF. The gene calls are TRBV3-1 (or the pseudogene TRBV3-2) and TRBJ2-3, with 9 bases identical to TRBD2. J gave up 5 bases and V 4 bases, and 7 bases lay outside the gene matches. CDR1 is LGHDT and CDR2 is YNNKEL in the germline V gene (reference sequence). The CDR3 runs to 15 residues.

J is TRBJ1-1 and V is TRBV20-1; D unresolved. The CDR3 is 14 amino acids. Looked up from germline, CDR1 is DFQATT and CDR2 is SNEGSKA (reference sequence). Trimming removed 3 bases from V and 4 bases from J, with 15 bases in between. CDR3 sequence: CSASLEESITEAFF. As DNA, the CDR3 is TGCAGTGCTAGTCTAGAGGAGAGCATCACTGAAGCTTTCTTT.

The chain couples TRBV6-6 to TRBJ1-2; 7 positions match TRBD1. Losses at the gene ends were 9 bases for V and 0 bases for J; bases not matched to a gene: 4. The length of the CDR3 is 13 residues. Per the germline V gene, CDR1 is MNHNY and CDR2 is SVGAGI (reference sequence). CDR3 DNA: TGTGCCAGTCGACAGGGAGCTAACTATGGCTACACCTTC. Its protein is CASRQGANYGYTF.

The rearrangement uses TRBV9 and TRBJ1-1; D possibly corresponds to TRBD1 (6 bases). Germline V gives CDR1 SGDLS, CDR2 YYNGEE. Trimming took off 0 bases at V and 0 bases at J, with 12 bases between the two ends. CDR3 length equals 16 residues. The CDR3: CASSVGPQGMNTEAFF. CDR3 in DNA: TGTGCCAGCAGCGTAGGACCCCAGGGGATGAACACTGAAGCTTTCTTT. Full variable domain (rest looked up from reference TRBV9 and TRBJ1-1): DSGVTQTPKHLITATGQRVTLRCSPRSGDLSVYWYQQSLDQGLQFLIQYYNGEERAKGNILERFSAQQFPDLHSELNLSSLELGDSALYFCASSVGPQGMNTEAFFGQGTRLTVV.

This clone has just a few counts. V usage is TRBV9 and J usage is TRBJ1-1; TRBD1 agrees at 10 bases. V lost 4 bases, J lost 2 bases, and 5 bases stayed unmatched. Germline V gene data show CDR1 as SGDLS and CDR2 as YYNGEE. The CDR3 sequence is 15 residues long. CDR3 sequence: CASSPRQGANTEAFF. CDR3 nucleotide sequence: TGTGCCAGCAGCCCCAGACAGGGGGCAAACACTGAAGCTTTCTTT.